This T cell receptor (beta chain) was sequenced during a study of cytomegalovirus exposure and HLA in healthy donors (dated by TCRdb to between 2016 and 2019). Background on the whole study: An earlier analysis of roughly 500 of the donors reported approximately 280 Gb of sequence data and 95 million to 140 million unique TCR beta sequences obtained from around 170 million T cells. In addition to the first cohort of around 670 subjects, a separate validation cohort of 120 different subjects was used. A later genetic analysis took genome-wide SNP genotypes for about 65% of the 666 donors and used that subset as a discovery cohort. Every repertoire in the discovery cohort had been generated on one and the same sequencing platform. In the later analysis, no new phenotypic data were used to find candidate immune exposures; instead, reliance was placed on TCR beta sequences and their occurrence across donors. HLA typing included class I and class II loci at four-digit resolution. Four to six DR-DQ haplotypes were handled as single units for association and clustering because linkage in the cohort was strong. Among about 400 genotyped donors of the cohort, an average of approximately 220,000 unique TCR beta nucleotide sequences was sequenced per donor, of which about 18% were non-productive. Typing coverage differed by locus: A, B, C, DRB1 and DQB1 were typed in about 620-630 donors, DQA1 in 522, DPA1 in 600 to 610, and DPB1 in approximately 450. The T cell repertoires of several hundred subjects were profiled by immunosequencing and related to cytomegalovirus serostatus. To study patterns of TCR occurrence, a later analysis re-analyzed previously published TCR beta repertoires from around 670 donors and added high-resolution HLA genotyping. Donor age, sex, ethnicity and CMV serostatus were compiled alongside the repertoire data. To predict cytomegalovirus infection status, the study combined high-throughput TCR immunosequencing, statistical association of individual TCRs with disease status, and machine learning. An earlier analysis of fewer than 750 of the donors used high-throughput TCR beta sequencing to judge whether each TCR beta V gene segment behaved as functional or pseudogenic. Approximately 310 gigabases of sequencing data and tens of millions of unique TCR sequences were included in an early release covering roughly 600 HLA-typed donors. The study aimed to test whether cataloging public T cell receptors could reveal signatures of past pathogen exposure. Of the 350 to 450 genotyped donors, about 80% fell in the genetic ancestry cluster associated with self-reported Caucasian donors. General study outcomes and caveats: In this cohort, only TCR beta chains were sequenced, and detectable features were limited by the absence of alpha or paired-chain data. Because the 87-base-pair reads could not distinguish some IMGT-functional V segments, including TRBV6-2 and TRBV6-3, those segments were excluded. Because counts were too low, 15 or so rarely observed V segments, including chromosome 9 orphons, were excluded from the earlier analysis of fewer than 650 of the donors. A later analysis reported that several top co-occurrence clusters appeared linked to parvovirus B19, influenza, CMV and Epstein-Barr virus. According to a later genetic analysis, donors in an Asian-associated ancestry cluster had fewer N-insertions in productive TCRs than the roughly 700-donor mean. In a later analysis, 15,000 to 20,000 TCR beta sequences were associated with specific HLA alleles at a false discovery rate of 0.05. According to a later analysis, most CMV-associated TCR beta chains appeared to be HLA-restricted, and the HLA associations seemed to be driven largely by CMV exposure. When HLA alleles, especially DR and DQ, strongly co-occurred, attributing TCR associations to individual alleles was difficult. A cluster of highly shared sequence variants was judged likely to be a technical artifact of the sequencing pipeline. Presence/absence analyses assumed roughly uniform sequencing depth across donors, an assumption that may not hold. In a later analysis, HLA-associated TCR beta chains showed more clonal expansion and lower generation probabilities than non-associated chains that were equally common. Most TCR sequences were seen in very few donors, while some public TCRs were found in many individuals. The authors suggested that the approach could potentially be extended to other disease states and immunological phenotypes. In an earlier analysis of 587 of the donors, most TCR beta V segments appeared in productive rearrangements about 87% or about 30% of the time, broadly matching IMGT annotations. An association between a missense DCLRE1C variant and V-gene and J-gene trimming of TCR beta chains was found in a later genetic analysis and replicated in an independent cohort. The study listed 150 to 200 TCR beta chains as associated with cytomegalovirus. In a later analysis, the rate of TCR association differed among HLA loci, with DRB1 alleles having the most associated TCRs and HLA-C alleles having the fewest. Because HLA typing was missing for some donors at each locus, association tests included only the typed subset. A further reported finding was that TCR beta sequences accurately predicted the HLA-A and HLA-B alleles for most subjects in the first cohort. In both the original and validation cohorts, the classifier was reported to diagnose cytomegalovirus status with high specificity and sensitivity. The only immune exposure information available for the cohort was CMV serostatus. In vitro tests confirmed that a few of the cytomegalovirus-associated TCR beta chains recognize cytomegalovirus antigens. Correlated functional status among segregating V segments might be attributable to linkage disequilibrium, but an unknown experimental factor could not be ruled out.

To prepare the library, the immunoSEQ multiplex PCR assay was applied. For the multiplex PCR, a mixture combining 60 forward primers for TCR Vbeta segments and 13 reverse primers for TCR Jbeta segments was used. The CDR3 region of rearranged TCR beta genes was amplified from genomic DNA with a multiplex PCR assay. On the Illumina HiSeq System, the amplified TCR beta libraries were sequenced as 87-base-pair reads. In the source study's methods: Across the 640 or so repertoires, a later analysis counted 75 million to 90 million unique TCR beta chains, roughly 11 million of which were shared by at least two donors. Raw reads were error-corrected and collapsed into unique sequences with a nearest-neighbor algorithm that merged closely related sequences to remove PCR and sequencing errors. To assign V, D and J gene segments, CDR3 sequences were aligned to IMGT reference sequences. For a sequence to be retained, a match of at least six nucleotides was required to both a V gene segment and a J gene segment. Rearrangements were classified as productive when the CDR3 lacked stop codons and remained in frame with V and J, and all other rearrangements were classified as non-productive. Following IMGT convention, CDR3 was defined as the stretch from the second conserved V-encoded cysteine to the conserved J-encoded phenylalanine. The earlier analysis of roughly 590 of the donors excluded any sequence lacking an unambiguous match to a single V gene segment. An earlier analysis of 500 to 600 of the donors classified V segments as functional when productive rearrangements were above 56.7% and as segregating when the standard deviation between donors was above 5%. A statistical classification framework was developed to diagnose cytomegalovirus status using the catalog of TCR beta chain sequences. V and J gene assignment, in a later analysis, came from comparing TCR nucleotide sequences with IMGT/GENE-DB human TR gene sequences. Using the TCRdist pipeline, a later analysis assigned CDR3 sequences along with most-parsimonious VDJ recombination scenarios. In a later analysis, each TCR beta chain was defined by its CDR3 amino acid sequence together with its V-gene family, and reads lacking a unique V-gene family were excluded. In a later analysis, some 600 highly shared, low-generation-probability nucleotide sequences were removed to address suspected cross-contamination and a sequencing artifact. In a later analysis, a clonal expansion index for each public chain was calculated from normalized within-repertoire ranks of inferred template counts. In a later analysis, generation probabilities were computed with a VDJ recombination model fitted to out-of-frame rearrangements, and the resulting probabilities were checked against IGoR. In a later analysis, hypergeometric tests were used to score TCR-TCR, TCR-HLA and TCR-CMV co-occurrence, with a repertoire-size bias correction applied to TCR pairs. False discovery rates were estimated in a later analysis by permuting HLA or CMV assignments 20 times. In a later analysis, co-occurring TCRs were grouped using DBSCAN, with TCRdist sequence similarity added in when clustering inside HLA-allele-positive subsets. Co-occurrence clustering excluded repertoires with fewer than 30,000 or more than 120,000 public chains, plus five with anomalous nucleotide sharing. TCRdb took this table from immuneACCESS and kept in-frame rearrangements with V and J called. Such tables lack part of the clones; where checked against another copy, unresolved V genes explain under half of the gap, and the rest is unexplained. The DNA was the basis for D and trimming; V, J and clone size are from that table. The sample has around 58,000 clones on record, 55% to 85% of them singletons. About 32% of the sample is in the top ten clones.

To note about this clone: Its cognate antigen has yet to be identified. The input lacks base qualities; no much larger clone sits a single base away.

Trimming removed 6 bases from V and 2 bases from J, leaving 14 bases between the germline ends. Inclusive of the bounding cysteine and phenylalanine, the CDR3 is 14 residues long. CDR3 DNA only is kept here, 42 bases in frame from base 1. CDR1 and CDR2, per the germline V gene, are MGHDK and SYGVNS. The cohort consisted of some 670 healthy bone marrow donors. Cohort members were all nominally healthy when sampled, although unrecorded immune exposures were likely present. The donor tested CMV seropositive and was one of the 289 seropositive cohort members. Every donor gave a peripheral blood sample, and the peripheral blood mononuclear cells from that sample were used for TCR beta sequencing. Genomic DNA extraction from the blood cell samples was performed with the Qiagen DNeasy Blood Extraction Kit.

The rearrangement combines TRBV25-1 with TRBJ2-7, and the D gene may be TRBD1, 6 bases matching. Sequencing was performed on PBMCs. This clonotype was sampled from a man aged 40-49 years in good health and CMV-seropositive. The CDR3 protein: CASRHGWGPYEQYF. The bases are TGTGCCAGCAGACACGGATGGGGGCCCTACGAGCAGTACTTC.